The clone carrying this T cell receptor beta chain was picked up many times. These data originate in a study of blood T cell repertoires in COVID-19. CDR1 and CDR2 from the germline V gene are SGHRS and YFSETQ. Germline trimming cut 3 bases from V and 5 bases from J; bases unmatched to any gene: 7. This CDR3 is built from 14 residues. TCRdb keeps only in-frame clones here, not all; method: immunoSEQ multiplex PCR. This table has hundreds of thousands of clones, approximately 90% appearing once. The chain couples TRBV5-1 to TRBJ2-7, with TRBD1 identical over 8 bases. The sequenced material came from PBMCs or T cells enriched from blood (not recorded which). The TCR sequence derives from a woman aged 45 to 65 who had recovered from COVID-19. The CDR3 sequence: CASSSGGINDEQYF. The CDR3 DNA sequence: TGCGCCAGCAGCTCAGGGGGCATAAACGACGAGCAGTACTTC. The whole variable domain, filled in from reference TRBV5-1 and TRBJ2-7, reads KAGVTQTPRYLIKTRGQQVTLSCSPISGHRSVSWYQQTPGQGLQFLFEYFSETQRNKGNFPGRFSGRQFSNSRSEMNVSTLELGDSALYLCASSSGGINDEQYFGPGTRLTVT.